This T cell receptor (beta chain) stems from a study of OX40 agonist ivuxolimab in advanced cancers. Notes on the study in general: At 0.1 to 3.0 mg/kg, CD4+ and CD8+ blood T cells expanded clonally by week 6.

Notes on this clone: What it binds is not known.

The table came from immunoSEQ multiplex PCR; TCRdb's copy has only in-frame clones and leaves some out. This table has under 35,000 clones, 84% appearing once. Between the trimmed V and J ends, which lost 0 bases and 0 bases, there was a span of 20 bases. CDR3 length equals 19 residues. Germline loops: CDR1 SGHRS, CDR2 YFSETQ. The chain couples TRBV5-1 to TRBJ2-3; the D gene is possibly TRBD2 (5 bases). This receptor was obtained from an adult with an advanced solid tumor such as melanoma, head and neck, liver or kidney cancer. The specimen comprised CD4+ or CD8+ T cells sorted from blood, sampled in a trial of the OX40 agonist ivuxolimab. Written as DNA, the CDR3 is TGCGCCAGCAGCTTGGCCCGGAGCGGATGGCCCGCTAGCACAGATACGCAGTATTTT. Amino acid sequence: CASSLARSGWPASTDTQYF.